The T cell receptor (beta chain) described here comes from a study of CD8+CD57+ T cells in acquired aplastic anemia. On the study more broadly: Across the sorted CD4+ and CD8+ cells, DNA amounts averaged about 3 ug.

The sample holds many counts of this clonotype. Genomic DNA constituted the template upon which TCR beta VDJ and CDR3 profiling was performed. TCRdb re-analysed the reads in MiXCR, keeping a single row per CDR3 protein. This table has about 220,000 distinct CDR3 sequences, 34% appearing once. Germline lookup yields CDR1 ENHRY and CDR2 SYGVKD. CDR3 length equals 16 residues. With V trimmed by 10 bases and J by 3 bases, 12 bases remained unmatched. The TCR sequence derives from a human donor in good health, serving as a control. The V and J genes are TRBV10-3 and TRBJ2-3; 11 nucleotides line up with TRBD2. What was sequenced was sorted CD4+, CD8+, or CD8+CD57+ T cells (not recorded which) from PBMCs. The chain's CDR3 is CATTSPSGRTTDTQYF. CDR3 in DNA: TGTGCCACCACAAGCCCTAGCGGGAGGACGACAGATACGCAGTATTTT.